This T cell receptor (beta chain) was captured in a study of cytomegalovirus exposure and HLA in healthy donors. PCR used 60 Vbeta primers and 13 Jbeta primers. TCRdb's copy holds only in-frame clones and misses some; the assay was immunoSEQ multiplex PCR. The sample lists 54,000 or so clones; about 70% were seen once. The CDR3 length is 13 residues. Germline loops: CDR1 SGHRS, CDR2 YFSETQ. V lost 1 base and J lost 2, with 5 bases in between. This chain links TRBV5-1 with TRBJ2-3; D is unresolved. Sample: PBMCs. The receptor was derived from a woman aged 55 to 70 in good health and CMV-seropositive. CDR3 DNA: TGCGCCAGCAGCTTGTTCCACACAGATACGCAGTATTTT. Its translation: CASSLFHTDTQYF.